This is a list of T cell receptor beta chains from one sample in a study of cytomegalovirus exposure and HLA in healthy donors. Clones were sequenced by immunoSEQ multiplex PCR, and TCRdb holds only the in-frame ones, with some missing. The sample has a few hundred thousand clones, 60% to 80% seen once; the top ten hold roughly 2%. The specimen sequenced was PBMCs. All receptors derive from a man aged 18 to 30 in good health and CMV-seronegative. Both conserved end residues are part of each CDR3. A D gene is named only where the DNA matches it firmly. Expanded clones are given a class, and other clones once, few, many or no size at all.

d_call: -
j_call: TRBJ2-7
clone_size: -
v_call: TRBV9
cdr3_aa: CASSVGGGEQYF
cdr3_nt: TGTGCCAGCAGCGTGGGCGGAGGCGAGCAGTACTTC

d_call: -
j_call: TRBJ2-7
clone_size: -
v_call: TRBV11-2
cdr3_aa: CASSLDRGGVPYEQYF
cdr3_nt: TGTGCCAGCAGCTTAGATCGAGGGGGAGTACCCTACGAGCAGTACTTC

d_call: TRBD2
j_call: TRBJ2-3
clone_size: -
v_call: TRBV2
cdr3_aa: CAGEREYRQRGDESTDTQYF
cdr3_nt: TGTGCCGGCGAAAGGGAATATAGACAGCGGGGGGACGAAAGCACAGATACGCAGTATTTT

d_call: -
j_call: TRBJ2-3
clone_size: -
v_call: TRBV9
cdr3_aa: CASSFPLVGEGRYAVWGYF
cdr3_nt: TGTGCCAGCAGCTTTCCCCTGGTAGGCGAGGGCAGATACGCAGTATGGGGGTATTTT

d_call: TRBD1
j_call: TRBJ2-2
clone_size: -
v_call: TRBV4-2
cdr3_aa: CASSHNRGTGELFF
cdr3_nt: TGTGCCAGCAGCCACAACAGGGGGACCGGGGAGCTGTTTTTT

d_call: TRBD2
j_call: TRBJ2-4
clone_size: -
v_call: TRBV19
cdr3_aa: CASSIPSGLAKNIQYF
cdr3_nt: TGTGCCAGTAGTATTCCTAGCGGACTAGCCAAAAACATTCAGTACTTC

d_call: -
j_call: TRBJ2-7
clone_size: few
v_call: TRBV6-5
cdr3_aa: CASSYHYEQYF
cdr3_nt: TGTGCCAGCAGTTACCACTACGAGCAGTACTTC

d_call: -
j_call: TRBJ2-1
clone_size: once
v_call: TRBV30
cdr3_aa: CAWRPRWGGEKDDEQFF
cdr3_nt: TGTGCCTGGAGGCCCCGGTGGGGGGGCGAAAAGGACGATGAGCAGTTCTTC

d_call: TRBD1
j_call: TRBJ1-5
clone_size: -
v_call: TRBV5-3
cdr3_aa: CARSSTGGGQPQHF
cdr3_nt: TGTGCCAGAAGCTCCACAGGGGGAGGACAGCCCCAGCATTTT

d_call: -
j_call: TRBJ2-7
clone_size: -
v_call: TRBV2
cdr3_aa: CASSDSTIGSYEQYF
cdr3_nt: TGTGCCAGCAGTGACTCGACTATTGGCTCCTACGAGCAGTACTTC

d_call: -
j_call: TRBJ2-5
clone_size: -
v_call: TRBV18
cdr3_aa: CASSPLKAETQYF
cdr3_nt: TGTGCCAGCTCACCACTGAAAGCAGAGACCCAGTACTTC

d_call: TRBD2
j_call: TRBJ2-1
clone_size: -
v_call: TRBV19
cdr3_aa: CASSIPGLAVREARYNEQFF
cdr3_nt: TGTGCCAGTAGTATTCCGGGACTAGCGGTAAGGGAGGCTCGGTACAATGAGCAGTTCTTC

d_call: TRBD1
j_call: TRBJ1-1
clone_size: -
v_call: TRBV4-2
cdr3_aa: CASSQAGTGKWDTEAFF
cdr3_nt: TGTGCCAGCAGCCAAGCCGGGACAGGGAAGTGGGACACTGAAGCTTTCTTT

d_call: TRBD1
j_call: TRBJ2-7
clone_size: -
v_call: TRBV27
cdr3_aa: CAGEWTGIYEQYF
cdr3_nt: TGTGCCGGAGAATGGACAGGGATCTACGAGCAGTACTTC

d_call: -
j_call: TRBJ2-7
clone_size: -
v_call: TRBV7-9
cdr3_aa: CASSSWTASSYEQYF
cdr3_nt: TGTGCCAGCAGCTCTTGGACAGCGAGCTCCTACGAGCAGTACTTC

d_call: -
j_call: TRBJ2-1
clone_size: -
v_call: TRBV11-2
cdr3_aa: CASSPGQNSYNEQFF
cdr3_nt: TGTGCCAGCAGCCCCGGACAGAACTCCTACAATGAGCAGTTCTTC

d_call: TRBD1
j_call: TRBJ1-2
clone_size: -
v_call: TRBV27
cdr3_aa: CASSWDRGRGYTF
cdr3_nt: TGTGCCAGCAGTTGGGACAGGGGGCGCGGCTACACCTTC

d_call: -
j_call: TRBJ2-7
clone_size: -
v_call: TRBV30
cdr3_aa: CAWSVYQAYYEQYF
cdr3_nt: TGTGCCTGGAGTGTATATCAGGCTTACTACGAGCAGTACTTC

d_call: -
j_call: TRBJ2-5
clone_size: few
v_call: TRBV4-1
cdr3_aa: CASSQGGLSRETQYF
cdr3_nt: TGCGCCAGCAGCCAAGGAGGGCTATCTAGAGAGACCCAGTACTTC

d_call: -
j_call: TRBJ2-7
clone_size: once
v_call: TRBV6-5
cdr3_aa: CASSHSGDLSYEQYF
cdr3_nt: TGTGCCAGCAGTCACTCCGGGGACTTGTCCTACGAGCAGTACTTC

d_call: -
j_call: TRBJ1-2
clone_size: -
v_call: TRBV19
cdr3_aa: CASSIGTVMDYGYTF
cdr3_nt: TGTGCCAGTAGTATCGGGACTGTGATGGACTATGGCTACACCTTC

d_call: TRBD1
j_call: TRBJ2-7
clone_size: few
v_call: TRBV29-1
cdr3_aa: CSVGGTGSSYEQYF
cdr3_nt: TGCAGCGTTGGGGGGACAGGGTCCTCCTACGAGCAGTACTTC

d_call: -
j_call: TRBJ2-1
clone_size: -
v_call: TRBV5-4
cdr3_aa: CASSFGSEQFF
cdr3_nt: TGTGCCAGCAGCTTCGGTAGTGAGCAGTTCTTC

d_call: -
j_call: TRBJ2-2
clone_size: once
v_call: TRBV6-5
cdr3_aa: CASSYWQGGGTGELFF
cdr3_nt: TGTGCCAGCAGTTACTGGCAAGGGGGGGGCACCGGGGAGCTGTTTTTT

d_call: TRBD1
j_call: TRBJ1-5
clone_size: -
v_call: TRBV30
cdr3_aa: CAWSTTGNQPQHF
cdr3_nt: TGTGCCTGGAGTACGACAGGGAATCAGCCCCAGCATTTT

d_call: -
j_call: TRBJ2-2
clone_size: -
v_call: TRBV6-5
cdr3_aa: CASRRGSNTGELFF
cdr3_nt: TGTGCCAGCAGGCGAGGAAGCAACACCGGGGAGCTGTTTTTT

d_call: TRBD2
j_call: TRBJ2-1
clone_size: -
v_call: TRBV7-9
cdr3_aa: CASSLLGGSGGAGGEQFF
cdr3_nt: TGTGCCAGCAGCCTCCTTGGAGGTAGCGGGGGCGCTGGGGGCGAGCAGTTCTTC

d_call: TRBD1
j_call: TRBJ2-7
clone_size: -
v_call: TRBV27
cdr3_aa: CASISGLARQGMIYEQYF
cdr3_nt: TGTGCCAGCATCTCAGGCCTCGCGAGACAGGGCATGATCTACGAGCAGTACTTC

d_call: -
j_call: TRBJ2-7
clone_size: -
v_call: TRBV15
cdr3_aa: CATSRQQGVRNEQYF
cdr3_nt: TGTGCCACCAGCAGGCAACAGGGAGTCAGGAACGAGCAGTACTTC

d_call: TRBD2
j_call: TRBJ2-1
clone_size: once
v_call: TRBV4-2
cdr3_aa: CASSRATSGRVNEQFF
cdr3_nt: TGTGCCAGCAGCCGTGCCACTAGCGGGAGGGTTAATGAGCAGTTCTTC

d_call: -
j_call: TRBJ1-5
clone_size: few
v_call: TRBV29-1
cdr3_aa: CSGGGGKNQPQHF
cdr3_nt: TGCAGCGGGGGAGGTGGTAAAAATCAGCCCCAGCATTTT

d_call: TRBD2
j_call: TRBJ2-3
clone_size: few
v_call: TRBV6-5
cdr3_aa: CASSYERELGDTQYF
cdr3_nt: TGTGCCAGCAGTTACGAGCGGGAGTTGGGAGATACGCAGTATTTT

d_call: TRBD2
j_call: TRBJ2-3
clone_size: -
v_call: TRBV6-6
cdr3_aa: CASSYWGSGGTDTQYF
cdr3_nt: TGTGCCAGCAGTTACTGGGGTAGCGGGGGCACAGATACGCAGTATTTT

d_call: -
j_call: TRBJ1-5
clone_size: few
v_call: TRBV2
cdr3_aa: CASSEEGPGLNQPQHF
cdr3_nt: TGTGCCAGCAGTGAAGAGGGCCCAGGGTTAAATCAGCCCCAGCATTTT